This T cell receptor (beta chain) was obtained from a study of cytotoxic CD8 clonotypes in ibrutinib-treated CLL. Study overall: Average yields of roughly 260,000 productive templates and around 100,000 productive rearrangements characterized the samples. Study findings and constraints: Clonality went up at the time of ibrutinib response, stayed stable in sustained remission, and later dropped back toward its baseline level at progression. Public clonotypes, an uncommon group, contracted or remained stable on treatment. Exceeding age-matched healthy donors, baseline clonality also tracked the counts of circulating CD8+ T cells.

Using immunoSEQ multiplex PCR, the repertoire was profiled, and TCRdb retains in-frame clones only, with some absent. The data show roughly 250,000 clones, 60% to 75% seen once. Remarks on this clone: What it binds is not known.

V was clipped by 4 bases and J by 2 bases, with 18 bases between them. CDR1 is SEHNR, CDR2 FQNEAQ, per germline (reference sequence). This CDR3 has 18 amino acids. The specimen comprised PBMCs, sampled after 24 months of ibrutinib treatment. The receptor comes from a human donor with chronic lymphocytic leukemia. This chain connects TRBV7-9 to TRBJ2-6; D perhaps matches TRBD2 (6 bases). The CDR3 nucleotides read TGTGCCAGCAGCTCACGACTAGACCGGAGCGCTGGGGCCAACGTCCTGACTTTC. It encodes CASSSRLDRSAGANVLTF.